The 25 T cell receptor beta chains given below trace back to one sample, sequenced in a study of T-cell memory formation after mild COVID-19 (dated by TCRdb to about 2021). The library came from 5' RACE. These reads were obtained on an Illumina NovaSeq 6000. The public reads were quality trimmed at Q25 with fastp and then assembled into clones with MiXCR by TCRdb, keeping productive beta chains. Under each unique CDR3 protein, matching rows form one entry showing the most common genes and DNA. The sample table contains under 200,000 distinct CDR3 sequences; only one count was recorded for about a third of them. The ten largest clones represent around 12% of the sample. Sequences were obtained from PBMCs or a T cell subset sorted from them (not recorded which). The receptor set was obtained from an adult woman who had mild COVID-19 (a few samples of this study predate the infection). The sample titles of this study are shuffled in the database, so cell type and time point are left out; the donor was told from shared clones.

This clonotype showed up many times. The V gene is TRBV9, the J gene TRBJ2-5; D ambiguous. In germline, CDR1 is SGDLS, CDR2 YYNGEE. The CDR3 extends over 15 amino acids. V shed 3 bases and J shed 4 bases, with 16 bases lying between them. CDR3 in DNA: TGTGCCAGCAGCGCCTTTTTCGGCGTCCTAGAGACCCAGTACTTC. Its translation: CASSAFFGVLETQYF.

This chain connects TRBV24-1 to TRBJ2-7; 9 bases agree with TRBD1. The V and J ends lost 3 bases and 4 bases, in that order; junction bases with no gene match: 3. This CDR3 is built from 14 residues. Germline V gene lookup returns CDR1 KGHDR and CDR2 SFDVKD. CDR3 in amino acids: CATSDAGTGYEQYF. CDR3 bases: TGTGCCACCAGTGATGCCGGGACAGGGTACGAGCAGTACTTC.

The chain links TRBV20-1 to TRBJ1-1; tentatively, D is TRBD1 (6 bases). CDR1 and CDR2 (germline): DFQATT, SNEGSKA (reference sequence). V was pared by 6 bases and J by 1 base, with 21 bases between. This CDR3 is built from 16 residues. The CDR3 spells CSAHQTQGRQNTEAFF. The CDR3, as DNA: TGCAGTGCGCATCAGACCCAGGGGCGGCAGAACACTGAAGCTTTCTTT.

The CDR3 here is CATSDTGDSFDQPQHF. For the CDR3, the DNA is TGTGCCACCAGTGATACAGGGGACTCCTTCGATCAGCCCCAGCATTTT. The chain carries TRBV24-1 and TRBJ1-5; 7 bases map to TRBD1. The length of the CDR3 is 16 residues. The trim removed 3 bases at V and 5 bases at J, leaving 9 bases unmatched. Germline V gives CDR1 KGHDR, CDR2 SFDVKD.

This clonotype was counted a few times. The CDR3 DNA sequence: TGTGCCATCAGTGAGACCGGGACTTTGGCATACGAGCAGTACTTC. This sequence encodes CAISETGTLAYEQYF. This chain connects TRBV10-3 to TRBJ2-7, with D possibly matching TRBD2 (6 bases). CDR3 length: 15 amino acids. Trimming took 2 bases from V and 4 from J, leaving 15 bases between them. CDR1 is ENHRY and CDR2 is SYGVKD in the germline V gene.

CDR3 sequence reads: CSAGQSSGNTIYF. CDR3 DNA: TGCAGTGCCGGTCAGAGCTCTGGAAACACCATATATTTT. V is TRBV20-1 and J is TRBJ1-3; D is uncertain. The CDR3 loop spans 13 amino acids. The V and J ends lost 6 bases and 0 bases respectively, with 9 bases between them. Germline V CDR1 and CDR2: DFQATT, SNEGSKA (reference sequence).

This chain links TRBV20-1 with TRBJ2-4; 7 bases line up with TRBD2. The CDR3 extends over 13 amino acids. J was trimmed by 6 bases and V by 6 bases; bases with no gene match: 8. Per the germline V gene, CDR1 is DFQATT and CDR2 is SNEGSKA (reference sequence). CDR3 coding DNA: TGCAGTGCACCCGAGTGGGGGGGAAACATTCAGTACTTC. The encoded protein is CSAPEWGGNIQYF.

The chain recombines TRBV6-5 with TRBJ1-1; the match to TRBD1 covers 8 bases. Germline lookup yields CDR1 MNHEY and CDR2 SVGAGI. Unmatched junction bases numbered 3, after V lost 2 bases and J lost 1 base. The CDR3 has 15 residues. This CDR3 reads CASSYGTGANTEAFF. The CDR3 DNA reads as TGTGCCAGCAGTTACGGGACAGGCGCGAACACTGAAGCTTTCTTT.

The chain recombines TRBV29-1 with TRBJ1-1; tentatively, D is TRBD1 (6 bases). The germline V and J ends were trimmed by 7 bases and 1 base, with 7 bases remaining between them. CDR3 size: 11 residues. Germline V lookup: CDR1 SQVTM, CDR2 ANQGSEA. For the CDR3, the DNA is TGCAGCGCGGACAGGAACACTGAAGCTTTCTTT. Residues: CSADRNTEAFF.

V is TRBV4-3 and J is TRBJ2-3; 7 positions agree with TRBD2. CDR3 length: 16 residues. CDR1 and CDR2 from the germline V gene are LGHNA and YSLEER. V lost 4 bases and J lost 1; bases outside the gene matches: 8. This chain's CDR3 is CASSPNAGVRTDTQYF. CDR3 nucleotides: TGCGCCAGCAGCCCTAATGCGGGAGTCCGCACAGATACGCAGTATTTT.

This rearrangement joins TRBV12-3 or TRBV12-4 to TRBJ2-7; D is unclear. With 4 bases removed from V and 5 bases from J, the gap between germline ends came to 9 bases. The length of the CDR3 is 12 residues. The CDR3 DNA reads as TGTGCCAGCAGTTACGCTTTAAACGAGCAGTACTTC. Encoded protein: CASSYALNEQYF.

This chain uses TRBV6-2 or TRBV6-3 with TRBJ2-7, with D possibly matching TRBD2 (6 bases). Trimming stripped 6 bases from V and 3 bases from J, with 12 bases between. The CDR3 length is 13 residues. In germline, CDR1 is MNHEY, CDR2 SVGEGT. CDR3 nucleotide sequence: TGTGCCAGCAGCCCTCACGGGGGCTACGAGCAGTACTTC. Amino acid sequence: CASSPHGGYEQYF.

This chain joins TRBV5-1 and TRBJ2-5, with 7 bases matching TRBD2. Unmatched junction bases numbered 8, after V lost 4 bases and J lost 2 bases. The CDR3 covers 15 residues. The germline V gene encodes CDR1 SGHRS and CDR2 YFSETQ. The CDR3, as DNA: TGCGCCAGCAGCCCGGGGGACTACTCACAAGAGACCCAGTACTTC. It codes for CASSPGDYSQETQYF.

CDR3 nucleotides: TGTGCCAGCAGCATCCGGACAGGGGTATACGAGACCCAGTACTTC. The encoded protein is CASSIRTGVYETQYF. V and J are TRBV7-8 and TRBJ2-5, with 9 bases fitting TRBD1. In germline, CDR1 is SGHVS, CDR2 FQNEAQ. There are 15 residues in the CDR3. J lost 5 bases, V lost 5 bases, and 9 bases had no gene match.

This chain joins TRBV2 and TRBJ2-2; D possibly corresponds to TRBD1 (5 bases). CDR1 SNHLY and CDR2 FYNNEI come from the germline V gene. V shed 1 base and J shed 2 bases, with 11 bases lying between them. There are 16 residues in the CDR3. CDR3 nucleotides: TGTGCCAGCAGTGAAGGTAACAGGCTAAACACCGGGGAGCTGTTTTTT. This translates into CASSEGNRLNTGELFF.

Only a few counts were recorded for this clonotype. This rearrangement joins TRBV27 to TRBJ2-7; no firm D call. CDR3 length equals 13 residues. CDR1 MNHEY and CDR2 SMNVEV come from the germline V gene (reference sequence). With 3 bases removed from V and 3 bases from J, the gap between germline ends came to 9 bases. Written as DNA, the CDR3 is TGTGCCAGCAGTTTTTCGGGCGTCTACGAGCAGTACTTC. Its translation: CASSFSGVYEQYF.

The DNA for the CDR3 is TGTGCCAGCAGCTCATTTAGCGGGAGGGGCAATGAGCAGTTCTTC. It encodes CASSSFSGRGNEQFF. The chain employs TRBV7-8 and TRBJ2-1, with 11 bases that match TRBD2. The CDR3 extends over 15 amino acids. The trim removed 4 bases at V and 6 bases at J, leaving 5 bases unmatched. Germline V gives CDR1 SGHVS, CDR2 FQNEAQ. Complete variable domain (other parts from reference TRBV7-8 and TRBJ2-1): GAGVSQSPRYKVAKRGQDVALRCDPISGHVSLFWYQQALGQGPEFLTYFQNEAQLDKSGLPSDRFFAERPEGSVSTLKIQRTQQEDSAVYLCASSSFSGRGNEQFFGPGTRLTVL.

CDR3: CASSLGLADTYEQYF. The CDR3 DNA is TGTGCCAGCAGCTTGGGACTAGCGGACACCTACGAGCAGTACTTC. The rearrangement joins TRBV7-3 to TRBJ2-7, with 11 bases lining up with TRBD2. The CDR3 sequence is 15 residues long. The ends lost 3 bases at V and 2 bases at J; junction bases unmatched: 3. Germline CDR1 SGHTA, CDR2 FQGTGA.

The CDR3 loop is CASSFSGRGVRNTEAFF. The CDR3 nucleotides read TGTGCCAGCAGCTTCTCCGGGCGGGGCGTTCGAAACACTGAAGCTTTCTTT. The V call is TRBV7-2, the J call TRBJ1-1, with D possibly matching TRBD1 (5 bases). The CDR3 sequence is 17 residues long. Germline CDR1 and CDR2: SGHTA and FQGNSA. Trimming removed 3 bases at V and 2 bases at J, with 19 bases between.

This clonotype has more than one count but fewer than ten. The J gene is TRBJ2-3, the V gene TRBV6-5; 13 bases fit TRBD2. The CDR3 contains 15 residues. V dropped 5 bases and J dropped 4; count of bases not matched to a gene: 3. Germline assignment: CDR1 MNHEY and CDR2 SVGAGI. The CDR3 sequence is CASSPTSGRSDTQYF. CDR3 sequence (DNA): TGTGCCAGCAGTCCGACTAGCGGGAGGTCAGATACGCAGTATTTT.

J is TRBJ1-1 and V is TRBV5-1, with D hard to call. Germline loops: CDR1 SGHRS, CDR2 YFSETQ. V lost 6 bases and J 5 bases, leaving 14 bases between the germline ends. This CDR3 has 13 residues. This CDR3 is CASTPPSGTEAFF. The CDR3 region has the DNA TGCGCCAGCACCCCTCCTTCCGGAACTGAAGCTTTCTTT.

There are a few counts of this clonotype. The genes are TRBV15 and TRBJ1-5; tentative D call: TRBD1 (6 bases). V was pared by 1 base and J by 3 bases, with 10 bases between. The germline gives CDR1 LNHNV, CDR2 YYDKDF (reference sequence). The CDR3 contains 15 residues. CDR3 sequence reads: CATSRGQADNQPQHF. The CDR3 DNA follows: TGTGCCACCAGCAGAGGACAGGCCGACAATCAGCCCCAGCATTTT.

The genes are TRBV29-1 and TRBJ1-1; perhaps TRBD1 as D (5 bases). Between the trimmed V and J ends, which lost 6 bases and 6 bases, there was a span of 17 bases. CDR1 is SQVTM and CDR2 is ANQGSEA in the germline V gene. The CDR3 consists of 13 residues. The CDR3 sequence is CSVVDRGRAEAFF. The DNA for the CDR3 is TGCAGCGTCGTCGATAGGGGCCGAGCTGAAGCTTTCTTT.

The chain employs TRBV7-2 and TRBJ2-4, with TRBD2 matching 7 bases. Trimming took 3 bases from V and 1 from J; bases not matched to a gene: 3. CDR1 and CDR2 from the germline V gene are SGHTA and FQGNSA. The CDR3 length is 15 residues. The CDR3 DNA is TGTGCCAGCAGCTTCTGGGAGGGGGCCAAAAACATTCAGTACTTC. It encodes CASSFWEGAKNIQYF.

This clonotype has a handful of counts. The chain is built from TRBV20-1 and TRBJ2-7; 7 bases align to TRBD1. Unmatched junction bases numbered 5, after V lost 0 bases and J lost 3 bases. CDR1 DFQATT and CDR2 SNEGSKA come from the germline V gene (reference sequence). The CDR3 extends over 14 amino acids. Here the CDR3 DNA reads TGCAGTGCTAGAGATGGGGACAGTAACTACGAGCAGTACTTC. Its translation is CSARDGDSNYEQYF.